Shown below are 30 T cell receptor beta chains from a single sample sequenced in a study of tumor and adjacent non-tumor tissue in lung cancer. Three rounds of nested PCR, following a modified ARM-PCR protocol, produced the TCRbeta library. Using its own MiXCR run on the multiplex PCR reads, TCRdb lists one record per CDR3 protein. The table has about 70,000 distinct CDR3 sequences, 73% seen once. No cell sorting was done before RNA was extracted from the tissue. The source material was lung tumor tissue. Source of these receptors: a man aged 60 to 75 with non-small cell lung cancer.

With regard to this clonotype: Germline is not matched at one junction end, which may reflect a read error. The rearrangement joins TRBV29-1 to TRBJ1-1, with D maybe TRBD1 (6 bases). CDR1 is SQVTM and CDR2 is ANQGSEA in the germline V gene. The CDR3 length is 13 residues. The CDR3: CSASARGVTEASF. As DNA, the CDR3 is TGCAGTGCCTCGGCAAGGGGGGTCACTGAAGCTTCCTTT.

With respect to this clonotype: One end of the junction varies from germline; a read error may be responsible. The chain is built from TRBV29-1 and TRBJ2-7; 8 positions match TRBD2. Germline V gives CDR1 SQVTM, CDR2 ANQGSEA. The CDR3 has 17 amino acids. The CDR3 reads CSVENRSSGPSSYEQYF. CDR3 DNA: TGCAGCGTTGAAAATAGGTCTAGCGGGCCAAGCTCCTACGAGCAGTATTTC.

This clonotype came up many times. The chain has TRBV5-4 and TRBJ2-5; TRBD1 might be the D (5 bases). This CDR3 is 13 amino acids long. V was cut by 0 bases and J by 7 bases, with 10 bases left in between. The germline CDR1 and CDR2 sequences are SGHNT and YYREEE (reference sequence). The CDR3 nucleotides read TGTGCCAGCAGCTTGGAAGGGGCCGGGACCCAGTACTTC. Amino acids: CASSLEGAGTQYF. Based on the CDR3 plus reference TRBV5-4 and TRBJ2-5, the full variable domain is ETGVTQSPTHLIKTRGQQVTLRCSSQSGHNTVSWYQQALGQGPQFIFQYYREEENGRGNFPPRFSGLQFPNYSSELNVNALELDDSALYLCASSLEGAGTQYFGPGTRLLVL.

This clonotype occurred a few times. A junction boundary mismatches the germline segment, possibly from a read error. The chain is built from TRBV20-1 and TRBJ1-1; maybe TRBD1 (5 bases). The CDR3 loop spans 13 amino acids. Germline-derived CDR1 and CDR2 are DFQATT and SNEGSKA (reference sequence). Here the CDR3 DNA reads TGTAATGCTAGGGGCAGGGCGAACACTGAAGCTTTCTTT. Translation gives CNARGRANTEAFF.

As for this clonotype: At one end, the junction sequence differs from germline, possibly due to a read error. This rearrangement joins TRBV6-5 to TRBJ1-1; no clear D gene. This CDR3 is built from 11 residues. Germline loops: CDR1 MNHEY, CDR2 SVGAGI. The CDR3 DNA sequence: TGTGCGAGCAGGAAGAACACTGAAGCTATCTTT. It yields the protein CASRKNTEAIF.

This clonotype was seen ten or more times. The CDR3, as DNA: TGCAGTGCTAGAGATTGGGGAGCAGCGAACACCGGGGAGCTGTTTTTT. Its translation is CSARDWGAANTGELFF. The chain recombines TRBV20-1 with TRBJ2-2; D perhaps matches TRBD2 (5 bases). The V gene's germline CDR1 is DFQATT and CDR2 SNEGSKA (reference sequence). CDR3 length equals 16 residues. V gave up 0 bases and J gave up 0 bases, with 11 bases separating them.

Details on this clonotype: A junction boundary mismatches the germline segment, possibly from a read error. The V and J genes are TRBV28 and TRBJ2-7, with 8 bases fitting TRBD2. In germline, CDR1 is MDHEN, CDR2 SYDVKM. There are 15 residues in the CDR3. The CDR3 here is CVSSNAGTSVYEQYF. Written as DNA, the CDR3 is TGTGTCAGCAGTAACGCCGGGACTAGTGTATACGAGCAGTACTTC.

In regard to this clonotype: One end of the junction varies from germline; a read error may be responsible. V usage is TRBV29-1 and J usage is TRBJ2-5; no firm D call. Germline CDR1 and CDR2: SQVTM and ANQGSEA. This CDR3 is 14 amino acids long. In DNA, the CDR3 is TGCAGCGTTAAGGATAGATCGTACCAAGAGATCCAGTACTTC. As protein: CSVKDRSYQEIQYF.

Of note for this clonotype: A junction end diverges from the germline sequence, so it may reflect a read error. This sequence joins TRBV6-2 or TRBV6-3 and TRBJ1-1, with D possibly TRBD1 on 5 matching bases. The CDR3 loop spans 14 amino acids. CDR1 is MNHEY and CDR2 is SVGEGT in the germline V gene. The CDR3 nucleotides read TGTGCCAGCAGCCGGACTGGGGGGAACACTGAATCTTTCTTT. As protein: CASSRTGGNTESFF.

This clonotype was recorded many times. This rearrangement joins TRBV6-5 to TRBJ2-1, with 8 bases fitting TRBD1. The CDR3 length is 14 residues. The germline V gene has CDR1 MNHEY and CDR2 SVGAGI. V was clipped by 6 bases and J by 8 bases; unmatched bases: 9. CDR3 amino acids: CASRSLRGLYEQFF. DNA of the CDR3: TGTGCCAGCAGATCTCTCAGGGGGCTCTATGAGCAGTTCTTC.

In its sample, this clonotype was seen a few times. The V gene is TRBV11-2, the J gene TRBJ2-1, with D possibly matching TRBD2 (5 bases). This CDR3 has 18 amino acids. V lost 1 base and J 0 bases, leaving 16 bases between the germline ends. Germline V gene data show CDR1 as SGHAT and CDR2 as FQNNGV. The CDR3 is CASSLAFRAESSYNEQFF. The CDR3 nucleotides read TGTGCCAGCAGCTTAGCGTTTCGAGCGGAGAGCTCCTACAATGAGCAGTTCTTC. The variable domain in full, with the rest retrieved from reference TRBV11-2 and TRBJ2-1, is EAGVAQSPRYKIIEKRQSVAFWCNPISGHATLYWYQQILGQGPKLLIQFQNNGVVDDSQLPKDRFSAERLKGVDSTLKIQPAKLEDSAVYLCASSLAFRAESSYNEQFFGPGTRLTVL.

The chain combines TRBV7-9 with TRBJ2-1, with 12 bases matching TRBD2. After removal of 5 bases from V and 9 bases from J, the junction contained 8 bases not matched to a gene. CDR1 is SEHNR, CDR2 FQNEAQ, per germline (reference sequence). This CDR3 spans 15 amino acids. The DNA of the CDR3 is TGTGCCAGCAGCATTAGACTAGCGGGAGCCACTGAGCAGTTCTTC. Amino acids: CASSIRLAGATEQFF. The entire variable domain, with the rest obtained from reference TRBV7-9 and TRBJ2-1, is as follows: DTGVSQNPRHKITKRGQNVTFRCDPISEHNRLYWYRQTLGQGPEFLTYFQNEAQLEKSRLLSDRFSAERPKGSFSTLEIQRTEQGDSAMYLCASSIRLAGATEQFFGPGTRLTVL.

A remark on this clonotype: One end of the junction is discordant with germline, which a read error may explain. The V gene is TRBV10-3, the J gene TRBJ2-7, with TRBD1 as a possible D gene (6 bases). CDR1 and CDR2 from the germline V gene are ENHRY and SYGVKD. This CDR3 has 16 amino acids. DNA for the CDR3: TGTGTCATCAGCGAACCCGGGACAAGTTCAACCTACGAGCAGTACTTC. As protein: CVISEPGTSSTYEQYF.

A word on this clonotype: The CDR3 ends on some other residue instead of the conserved phenylalanine or tryptophan, so this is likely a read error. V usage is TRBV29-1 and J usage is TRBJ1-1, with D possibly TRBD1 on 5 matching bases. The germline gives CDR1 SQVTM, CDR2 ANQGSEA. The V end was cut by 7 bases, the J end by 3 bases, with 15 bases between. There are 13 residues in the CDR3. DNA of the CDR3: TGCAGCGCCTCTGCAGGAGGGGACACTGAAGCTTTCTTA. Its translation: CSASAGGDTEAFL.

Regarding this clonotype: Given the absence of the conserved phenylalanine or tryptophan at the CDR3 end, a read error is likely. The J gene is TRBJ2-7, the V gene TRBV29-1; D gene ambiguous. The germline CDR1 and CDR2 sequences are SQVTM and ANQGSEA. The CDR3 is 12 residues long. The CDR3 sequence: CSARARPYEQYS. The CDR3 nucleotides are TGCAGCGCTAGGGCCAGGCCCTATGAGCAGTACTCC.

Regarding this clonotype: This CDR3 is missing its conserved last phenylalanine or tryptophan, likely due to a read error. This rearrangement joins TRBV25-1 to TRBJ1-3; D not resolved. The CDR3 sequence is 12 residues long. Trimming took 8 bases from V and 0 from J, leaving 5 bases between them. Germline loops: CDR1 MGHDK, CDR2 SYGVNS. This CDR3 is CASRSSGNTIYL. DNA of the CDR3: TGTGCCAGCCGGAGCTCTGGAAACACCATATATCTT.

To note about this clonotype: The conserved final phenylalanine or tryptophan is absent from the CDR3, which likely points to a read error. The DNA is left out, because the CDR3 cannot be placed on it with certainty; the CDR3 is given as TCRdb lists it. This chain connects TRBV11-3 to TRBJ2-2. Including both end residues, the CDR3 is 14 amino acids long. CDR1 is SGHNT, CDR2 YENEEA, per germline. This chain's CDR3 is CASSLAANTGELFS.

A word on this clonotype: The conserved phenylalanine or tryptophan normally closing the CDR3 is absent here, so this likely arose from a read error. The limits of the CDR3 on the DNA are not certain, so only TCRdb's listed CDR3 is given. CDR3: CASSGIGAGAFFETQYS. V gene TRBV6-1 combines with J gene TRBJ2-5; the listed D gene, TRBD2, was not tested against the DNA. Per the germline V gene, CDR1 is MNHNS and CDR2 is SASEGT. Inclusive of both ends, the CDR3 amounts to 17 amino acids.

This clonotype has only one observation. This chain joins TRBV29-1 and TRBJ2-1, with D possibly TRBD2 on 6 matching bases. Germline values: CDR1 SQVTM, CDR2 ANQGSEA. The CDR3 has 17 residues. V dropped 3 bases and J dropped 3 bases, with 21 bases sitting between them. This chain's CDR3 is CSVDFAGGPSHYNEQFF. The CDR3 nucleotides read TGCAGCGTTGACTTTGCAGGAGGGCCGAGTCACTACAATGAGCAGTTCTTC.

This clonotype was detected a few times. The chain recombines TRBV7-2 with TRBJ2-1; a possible D gene is TRBD1 (6 bases). CDR1 and CDR2 from the germline V gene are SGHTA and FQGNSA. Trimming left V 1 base short and J 10 bases short, with 17 bases between. The CDR3 is made up of 15 amino acids. The CDR3 coding sequence is TGTGCCAGCAGCTTAGATCTCGGGTGGGGGCGAGAGCAGTTCTTC. Its translation: CASSLDLGWGREQFF. Supplemented by reference TRBV7-2 and TRBJ2-1, the full variable domain reads GAGVSQSPSNKVTEKGKDVELRCDPISGHTALYWYRQSLGQGLEFLIYFQGNSAPDKSGLPSDRFSAERTGGSVSTLTIQRTQQEDSAVYLCASSLDLGWGREQFFGPGTRLTVL.

As to this clonotype: Because the CDR3's place on the DNA is in doubt, the DNA is left out and the CDR3 is given as listed by TCRdb. The rearrangement uses TRBV29-1 and TRBJ1-2. Ends included, the CDR3 has 12 residues. Germline CDR1 reads SQVTM; CDR2 reads ANQGSEA. CDR3 residues: CSVAGGNYGYAF.

The chain combines TRBV7-7 with TRBJ2-2, with D perhaps matching TRBD1 (6 bases). The CDR3 sequence is 15 residues long. V was cut by 5 bases and J by 6 bases, with 16 bases left in between. CDR1 is SSHAT and CDR2 is FNYEAQ in the germline V gene (reference sequence). The CDR3 loop reads CASSLNPGVSGELFF. CDR3 coding DNA: TGTGCCAGCAGCCTCAACCCAGGGGTTTCCGGGGAGCTGTTTTTT.

About this clonotype itself: Because the CDR3 is missing its conserved closing phenylalanine or tryptophan, this is likely a read error. The V call is TRBV6-6, the J call TRBJ2-1, with unresolved D. Germline lookup yields CDR1 MNHNY and CDR2 SVGAGI (reference sequence). The CDR3 has 14 amino acids. Trimming removed 2 bases from V and 4 bases from J, with 9 bases in between. In DNA, the CDR3 is TGTGCCAGCAGTTACGGGCTGGTGTACAATGAGCAGTTCCTC. Residues: CASSYGLVYNEQFL.

Note on this clonotype: An end of the junction differs from the germline gene, which may be a read error. The rearrangement uses TRBV6-5 and TRBJ2-7; 8 nucleotides align to TRBD1. The CDR3 totals 14 residues. CDR1 is MNHEY and CDR2 is SVGAGI in the germline V gene. The CDR3 loop reads CASSYNDRGDEQYF. The CDR3 DNA reads as TGTGCGAGCAGTTACAATGACAGGGGCGACGAGCAGTACTTC.

This clonotype was observed many times. The chain carries TRBV20-1 and TRBJ2-2; 11 nucleotides match TRBD2. Germline CDR1 DFQATT, CDR2 SNEGSKA (reference sequence). The CDR3 is made up of 14 amino acids. J was trimmed by 3 bases and V by 6 bases; bases with no gene match: 3. The CDR3 region is CSARLAGYTGELFF. The CDR3 region has the DNA TGCAGTGCAAGACTAGCGGGATACACCGGGGAGCTGTTTTTT.

This clonotype appeared a few times. The J gene is TRBJ2-1, the V gene TRBV2; perhaps TRBD1 as D (6 bases). The germline gives CDR1 SNHLY, CDR2 FYNNEI. Trimming stripped 7 bases from V and 6 bases from J, with 7 bases between. The CDR3 consists of 11 residues. CDR3 bases: TGTGCCAGCAACAGGGTCAATGAGCAGTTCTTC. Its translation is CASNRVNEQFF.

Of note for this clonotype: At one end the junction does not follow the germline gene, possibly because of a read error. This chain joins TRBV6-5 and TRBJ2-5; 8 nucleotides match TRBD2. The germline V gene has CDR1 MNHEY and CDR2 SVGAGI. This CDR3 has 18 amino acids. The DNA for the CDR3 is TGTGGCAGCAGTTACTCGTTGGGTCGTAGCGGGCCGGGGGGGACCCGGTACTTC. Translated, it gives CGSSYSLGRSGPGGTRYF.

The sample holds many counts of this clonotype. The rearrangement uses TRBV5-4 and TRBJ2-1, with TRBD2 matching 7 bases. Trimming cost V 1 base and J 10 bases; bases outside gene matches: 5. Germline V gene lookup returns CDR1 SGHNT and CDR2 YYREEE (reference sequence). CDR3 length equals 13 residues. CDR3 loop: CASSLFGRNEQFF. CDR3 nucleotides: TGTGCCAGCAGCTTGTTCGGGAGGAACGAGCAGTTCTTC.

As to this clonotype: A read error may be the cause here, since a much bigger clone is one base away. This chain joins TRBV28 and TRBJ2-3; D is possibly TRBD2 (6 bases). The CDR3 runs to 13 residues. The V gene lost 7 bases and the J gene lost 4 bases, with 12 bases spanning the gap. The V gene's germline CDR1 is MDHEN and CDR2 SYDVKM. The CDR3 bases are TGTGCCAGCATGGTGGGGGAGGCAGATACGCAGTATTTT. It encodes CASMVGEADTQYF. Drawing the rest from reference TRBV28 and TRBJ2-3, the complete variable domain is DVKVTQSSRYLVKRTGEKVFLECVQDMDHENMFWYRQDPGLGLRLIYFSYDVKMKEKGDIPEGYSVSREKKERFSLILESASTNQTSMYLCASMVGEADTQYFGPGTRLTVL.

With respect to this clonotype: With a much larger clone just one base away, this may be a read error. The chain employs TRBV29-1 and TRBJ1-1; TRBD1 aligns across 8 bases. The CDR3 totals 12 residues. From germline, CDR1 is SQVTM and CDR2 ANQGSEA. CDR3 in DNA: TGCAGCGCTAGGACAGGGAACACTGATGCTTTCTTT. The encoded protein is CSARTGNTDAFF.